These 16 T cell receptor beta chains share one sample of origin, sequenced in a study of blood T cell repertoires in COVID-19. The protocol was immunoSEQ multiplex PCR, while the TCRdb copy is restricted to in-frame clones and leaves out a portion. The repertoire holds more than 55,000 clones, with approximately 87% as singletons. Source material: peripheral blood. The source is a man aged 60-69 years with active or convalescent COVID-19.

The rearrangement links TRBV4-1 to TRBJ2-2, with 10 bases identical to TRBD1. From germline, CDR1 is MGHRA and CDR2 YSYEKL. Germline trimming cut 4 bases from V and 6 bases from J; bases unmatched to any gene: 5. The CDR3 is 15 residues long. The CDR3 DNA sequence: TGCGCCAGCAGCCCACCGGGACAGGGGTCCGGGGAGCTGTTTTTT. This encodes CASSPPGQGSGELFF.

This chain links TRBV21-1 with TRBJ2-1; the D call TRBD2 from the table was never checked on the DNA. TRBV21-1 is tagged as a pseudogene. This CDR3 comprises 15 residues. The CDR3 nucleotides read TGTGCCAGCAGACTCGGTGGGACTAGCGGAAATGAGCAGTTCTTC. Its translation: CASRLGGTSGNEQFF.

This clone showed up just a few times. The genes are TRBV9 and TRBJ1-6, with D maybe TRBD1 (6 bases). Looked up from germline, CDR1 is SGDLS and CDR2 is YYNGEE. This CDR3 contains 15 residues. V gave up 1 base and J gave up 10 bases, with 15 bases separating them. Here the CDR3 DNA reads TGTGCCAGCAGCGTACGTCAGGACAGTTCCTCACCCCTCCACTTT. It is translated as CASSVRQDSSSPLHF.

Here the CDR3 DNA reads TGCAGCGTTGAGGACTTAGGGGGAGGAAACACCATATATTTT. It yields the protein CSVEDLGGGNTIYF. The rearrangement uses TRBV29-1 and TRBJ1-3, with D possibly being TRBD1 (6 bases). Trimming removed 3 bases at V and 4 bases at J, with 13 bases between. The CDR3 spans 14 residues. CDR1 is SQVTM and CDR2 is ANQGSEA in the germline V gene. The full variable domain, completed using reference TRBV29-1 and TRBJ1-3, is SAVISQKPSRDICQRGTSLTIQCQVDSQVTMMFWYRQQPGQSLTLIATANQGSEATYESGFVIDKFPISRPNLTFSTLTVSNMSPEDSSIYLCSVEDLGGGNTIYFGEGSWLTVV.

J is TRBJ2-5 and V is TRBV20-1, with TRBD2 identical over 9 bases. The CDR3 has 11 amino acids. The junction had 2 bases not matched to a gene; V was cut back by 8 bases and J by 4 bases. Germline lookup yields CDR1 DFQATT and CDR2 SNEGSKA (reference sequence). CDR3 loop: CSLGLAETQYF. DNA of the CDR3: TGCAGTCTGGGACTAGCAGAGACCCAGTACTTC.

J is TRBJ1-2 and V is TRBV7-9, with a possible D match to TRBD1 (5 bases). The CDR3 runs to 15 residues. CDR1 is SEHNR and CDR2 is FQNEAQ in the germline V gene (reference sequence). Trimming removed 0 bases from V and 7 bases from J, with 15 bases in between. CDR3 DNA sequence: TGTGCCAGCAGCTTAGCTCAGGGATCATCAAGTGGCTACACCTTC. Its translation: CASSLAQGSSSGYTF.

This clone was recorded once. DNA for the CDR3: TGTGCCAGCAGCCCCGTGACAGATACGCAGTATTTT. It yields the protein CASSPVTDTQYF. V usage is TRBV7-9 and J usage is TRBJ2-3, with D hard to call. CDR3 length equals 12 residues. The germline V gene encodes CDR1 SEHNR and CDR2 FQNEAQ (reference sequence). The germline V and J ends were trimmed by 5 bases and 3 bases, with 6 bases remaining between them.

The chain couples TRBV29-1 to TRBJ1-4; TRBD1 agrees at 7 bases. The CDR3 consists of 14 residues. The germline V gene encodes CDR1 SQVTM and CDR2 ANQGSEA. J was trimmed by 6 bases and V by 3 bases; bases with no gene match: 7. CDR3 sequence (DNA): TGCAGCGTTGAGGGACAGCACGACGATGAAAAACTGTTTTTT. It encodes CSVEGQHDDEKLFF.

A single count supports this clone. The chain joins TRBV18 to TRBJ1-2, with D possibly being TRBD1 (5 bases). CDR1 and CDR2 (germline): KGHSH, LQKENI. The V end lost 2 bases, the J end lost 4 bases, and 11 bases lay between the germline ends. This CDR3 is built from 14 residues. The CDR3 DNA reads as TGTGCCAGCTCACCAATAGACAGTACCTATGGCTACACCTTC. This encodes CASSPIDSTYGYTF.

The chain is built from TRBV27 and TRBJ2-2; maybe TRBD2 (6 bases). V lost 5 bases and J lost 3, with 10 bases in between. Germline V gene lookup returns CDR1 MNHEY and CDR2 SMNVEV (reference sequence). CDR3 size: 14 residues. CDR3 protein: CASSGEVDTGELFF. DNA of the CDR3: TGTGCCAGCAGTGGGGAGGTGGACACCGGGGAGCTGTTTTTT.

This chain links TRBV10-3 with TRBJ1-3; D unresolved. Trimming cost V 3 bases and J 4 bases, with 4 bases left between them. CDR1 ENHRY and CDR2 SYGVKD come from the germline V gene. The CDR3 spans 12 residues. The CDR3 sequence is CAISDMGNTIYF. CDR3 DNA sequence: TGTGCCATCAGTGACATGGGAAACACCATATATTTT.

The chain carries TRBV5-1 and TRBJ2-1; 9 bases map to TRBD1. CDR1 is SGHRS, CDR2 YFSETQ, per germline. J lost 9 bases, V lost 4 bases, and 5 bases had no gene match. CDR3 length: 13 residues. The CDR3 here is CASSATGGVEQFF. CDR3 nucleotide sequence: TGCGCCAGCAGCGCTACAGGGGGCGTTGAGCAGTTCTTC.

This chain connects TRBV9 to TRBJ1-6, with D unresolved. In germline, CDR1 is SGDLS, CDR2 YYNGEE. The CDR3 contains 18 residues. V lost 4 bases, J lost 0 bases, and 17 bases lay in between. CDR3 DNA: TGTGCCAGCAGCACAAGGGCGTTCGGGAGCTCCTATAATTCACCCCTCCACTTT. This sequence encodes CASSTRAFGSSYNSPLHF.

The chain has TRBV5-4 and TRBJ2-7, with D perhaps TRBD2 (6 bases). V shed 0 bases and J shed 2 bases, with 9 bases lying between them. In germline, CDR1 is SGHNT, CDR2 YYREEE (reference sequence). The CDR3 is 14 residues long. Here the CDR3 DNA reads TGTGCCAGCAGCTTGGCGGGACTCACCTACGAGCAGTACTTC. It specifies CASSLAGLTYEQYF.

The V call is TRBV29-1, the J call TRBJ1-2, with 9 positions matching TRBD1. This CDR3 has 13 amino acids. Germline loops: CDR1 SQVTM, CDR2 ANQGSEA. J lost 7 bases, V lost 1 base, and 4 bases had no gene match. The CDR3 nucleotides are TGCAGCGTTGAAGTAACAGGGGGCGGTGGCTACACCTTC. Protein: CSVEVTGGGGYTF.

The chain is built from TRBV5-5 and TRBJ2-3; 10 nucleotides match TRBD1. Looked up from germline, CDR1 is SGHKS and CDR2 is YYEKEE (reference sequence). The CDR3 covers 15 residues. Trimming cost V 4 bases and J 1 base; bases outside gene matches: 3. In nucleotides, the CDR3 is TGTGCCAGCAGCACGGACAGGGGGGGCACAGATACGCAGTATTTT. Its translation is CASSTDRGGTDTQYF.